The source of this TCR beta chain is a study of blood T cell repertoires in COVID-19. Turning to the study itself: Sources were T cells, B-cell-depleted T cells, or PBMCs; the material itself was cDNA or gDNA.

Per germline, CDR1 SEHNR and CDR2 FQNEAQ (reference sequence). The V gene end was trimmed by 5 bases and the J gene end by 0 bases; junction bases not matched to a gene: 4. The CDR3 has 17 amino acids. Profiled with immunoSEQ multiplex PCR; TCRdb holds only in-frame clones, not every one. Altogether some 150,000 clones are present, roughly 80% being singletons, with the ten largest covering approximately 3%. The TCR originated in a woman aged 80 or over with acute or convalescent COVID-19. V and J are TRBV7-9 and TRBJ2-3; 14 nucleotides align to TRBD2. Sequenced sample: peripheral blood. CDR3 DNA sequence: TGTGCCAGCAGCACGGGACTAGCGGGGGTTAGCACAGATACGCAGTATTTT. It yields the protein CASSTGLAGVSTDTQYF.